This TCR beta chain originates from a study of control samples from healthy donors and cancer patients. Generated by immunoSEQ multiplex PCR, the TCRdb table keeps only in-frame clones and is missing some. The table includes 120,000 or so clones, about nine tenths detected once. The CDR3 extends over 15 amino acids. The sample was blood. V and J are TRBV21-1 and TRBJ2-2; no check of the table's D call, TRBD2, against the DNA was made. TRBV21-1 is given as a pseudogene. The TCR was taken from a man aged 35 to 55 in good health. CDR3 DNA sequence: TGTGCCAGCAGCATCCAGAGGGAGAACACCGGGGAGCTGTTTTTT. This encodes CASSIQRENTGELFF.